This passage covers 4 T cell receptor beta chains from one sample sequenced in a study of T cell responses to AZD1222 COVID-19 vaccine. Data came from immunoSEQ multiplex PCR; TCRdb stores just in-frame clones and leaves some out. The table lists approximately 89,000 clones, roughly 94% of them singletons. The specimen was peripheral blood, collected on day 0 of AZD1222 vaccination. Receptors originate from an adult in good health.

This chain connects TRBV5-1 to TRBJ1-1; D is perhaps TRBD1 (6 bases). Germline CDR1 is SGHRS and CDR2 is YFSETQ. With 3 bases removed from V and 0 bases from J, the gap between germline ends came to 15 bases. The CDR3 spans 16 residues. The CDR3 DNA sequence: TGCGCCAGCAGCTCCCAGGGGATGGGGTTGAACACTGAAGCTTTCTTT. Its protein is CASSSQGMGLNTEAFF.

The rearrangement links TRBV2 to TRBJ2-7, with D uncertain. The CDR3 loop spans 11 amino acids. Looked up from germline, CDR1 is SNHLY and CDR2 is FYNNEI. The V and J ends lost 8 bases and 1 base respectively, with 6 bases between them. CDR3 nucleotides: TGTGCCAGCGCCTTTTCCTACGAGCAGTACTTC. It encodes CASAFSYEQYF.

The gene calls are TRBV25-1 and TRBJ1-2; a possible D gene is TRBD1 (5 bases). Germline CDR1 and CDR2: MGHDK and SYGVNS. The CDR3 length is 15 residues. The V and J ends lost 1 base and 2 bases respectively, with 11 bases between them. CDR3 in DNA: TGTGCCAGCAGTGAATCTGGGGCGGGCAACTATGGCTACACCTTC. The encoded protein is CASSESGAGNYGYTF.

The CDR3: CASSLKVGYEQYF. DNA of the CDR3: TGTGCCAGTAGTTTGAAGGTCGGGTACGAGCAGTACTTC. This rearrangement joins TRBV19 to TRBJ2-7; D ambiguous. The CDR3 is made up of 13 amino acids. Per germline, CDR1 LNHDA and CDR2 SQIVND (reference sequence). Trimming took 5 bases from V and 4 from J, leaving 12 bases between them.